Below, 26 T cell receptor beta chains from the same sample are listed, as sequenced in a study of OX40 agonist ivuxolimab in advanced cancers. TCRdb's table, derived via immunoSEQ multiplex PCR, lists solely in-frame clones and lacks some. The sample contains roughly 40,000 clones, 75% to 90% of which appear only once. Sequences were derived from CD4+ or CD8+ T cells sorted from blood, sampled in a trial of the OX40 agonist ivuxolimab. The receptors stem from an adult with an advanced solid tumor such as melanoma, head and neck, liver or kidney cancer.

This clone was seen only a few times. The chain couples TRBV7-9 to TRBJ1-1; TRBD1 might be the D (5 bases). There are 14 residues in the CDR3. Germline V CDR1 and CDR2: SEHNR, FQNEAQ (reference sequence). The V gene lost 0 bases and the J gene lost 4 bases, with 9 bases spanning the gap. The CDR3 DNA is TGTGCCAGCAGCTTAGCAGGGGCGGTCACTGAAGCTTTCTTT. It codes for CASSLAGAVTEAFF.

This clone was seen a few times. This sequence joins TRBV29-1 and TRBJ2-1; TRBD2 aligns across 10 bases. CDR3 size: 14 residues. V trimming: 6 bases; J trimming: 1 base; junction bases outside the gene matches: 3. CDR1 SQVTM and CDR2 ANQGSEA come from the germline V gene. CDR3 nucleotides: TGCAGCGTCTTACTAGCGGGGTCCTACAATGAGCAGTTCTTC. Translated: CSVLLAGSYNEQFF.

This chain joins TRBV6-1 and TRBJ2-2; D is perhaps TRBD1 (5 bases). Germline V CDR1 and CDR2: MNHNS, SASEGT. The CDR3 is 17 amino acids. V dropped 2 bases and J dropped 6 bases, with 19 bases sitting between them. As DNA, the CDR3 is TGTGCCAGCAGTGAAATATTGGGCAGGGCCACCCCCGGGGAGCTGTTTTTT. Its translation: CASSEILGRATPGELFF.

This chain connects TRBV19 to TRBJ2-1, with D possibly TRBD2 on 5 matching bases. Per the germline V gene, CDR1 is LNHDA and CDR2 is SQIVND (reference sequence). V was shortened by 3 bases and J by 6 bases, with 12 bases between the two germline ends. The CDR3 totals 14 residues. CDR3 loop: CASSMPFRGNEQFF. The CDR3 nucleotides read TGTGCCAGTAGTATGCCGTTCCGGGGCAATGAGCAGTTCTTC.

This chain connects TRBV19 to TRBJ2-1; 9 positions agree with TRBD1. The V and J ends lost 3 bases and 7 bases, in that order; junction bases with no gene match: 10. The germline gives CDR1 LNHDA, CDR2 SQIVND (reference sequence). The CDR3 runs 16 residues. The CDR3 DNA follows: TGTGCCAGTAGTATGACAGGGGGAAAGGTTGGTAATGAGCAGTTCTTC. Protein sequence: CASSMTGGKVGNEQFF.

The chain employs TRBV9 and TRBJ2-1, with 9 bases fitting TRBD2. J was trimmed by 15 bases and V by 0 bases; bases with no gene match: 13. CDR1 is SGDLS, CDR2 YYNGEE, per germline. This CDR3 contains 15 residues. CDR3 residues: CASSVEIGQREARFF. The DNA for the CDR3 is TGTGCCAGCAGCGTAGAAATCGGACAGCGGGAGGCCCGGTTCTTC.

The chain employs TRBV6-5 and TRBJ1-3; perhaps TRBD1 as D (5 bases). V was trimmed by 2 bases and J by 10 bases, leaving 18 bases between them. Germline CDR1 reads MNHEY; CDR2 reads SVGAGI. CDR3 length: 15 residues. The CDR3 nucleotides are TGTGCCAGCAGTTACAGCTCGGTCTCCCGGGGGACCATATATTTT. It encodes CASSYSSVSRGTIYF.

The sample holds one count of this clone. The DNA for the CDR3 is TGTGCCAGCAGCTTGGCCTCGGTCCAATCCCGACAAGAGACCCAGTACTTC. It codes for CASSLASVQSRQETQYF. The rearrangement joins TRBV5-5 to TRBJ2-5, with no clear D. Trimming took off 0 bases at V and 2 bases at J, with 17 bases between the two ends. Per the germline V gene, CDR1 is SGHKS and CDR2 is YYEKEE (reference sequence). The CDR3 has 17 residues.

J is TRBJ2-5 and V is TRBV28; D gene uncertain. The V end lost 6 bases, the J end lost 4 bases, and 9 bases lay between the germline ends. Germline CDR1 MDHEN, CDR2 SYDVKM. The CDR3 spans 12 residues. The CDR3 loop is CASSLPPETQYF. For the CDR3, the DNA is TGTGCCAGCAGCCTACCCCCAGAGACCCAGTACTTC. Full variable domain (remainder filled in from reference TRBV28 and TRBJ2-5): DVKVTQSSRYLVKRTGEKVFLECVQDMDHENMFWYRQDPGLGLRLIYFSYDVKMKEKGDIPEGYSVSREKKERFSLILESASTNQTSMYLCASSLPPETQYFGPGTRLLVL.

This CDR3 is CAISDTSWPYEQYF. The CDR3 DNA reads TGTGCCATCAGTGATACATCTTGGCCCTACGAGCAGTACTTC. The chain uses TRBV10-3 and TRBJ2-7; D gene unclear. The V end was cut by 3 bases, the J end by 2 bases, with 11 bases between. Germline CDR1 ENHRY, CDR2 SYGVKD. The CDR3 is 14 residues long.

The chain recombines TRBV19 with TRBJ1-2; the D gene is possibly TRBD1 (6 bases). The germline V gene encodes CDR1 LNHDA and CDR2 SQIVND (reference sequence). The germline V and J ends were trimmed by 2 bases and 6 bases, with 7 bases remaining between them. This CDR3 spans 12 amino acids. The CDR3 loop is CASSIQGHGYTF. The CDR3 nucleotides read TGTGCCAGTAGTATACAGGGGCATGGCTACACCTTC.

The rearrangement uses TRBV6-1 and TRBJ1-1; 8 positions agree with TRBD1. Germline CDR1 and CDR2: MNHNS and SASEGT. The CDR3 contains 14 residues. Trimming cost V 7 bases and J 0 bases; bases outside gene matches: 4. The CDR3: CASKRTGLNTEAFF. CDR3 DNA: TGTGCCAGCAAACGGACAGGGTTGAACACTGAAGCTTTCTTT.

This chain links TRBV9 with TRBJ2-3; possibly TRBD2 for D (5 bases). The CDR3 extends over 14 amino acids. CDR1 is SGDLS and CDR2 is YYNGEE in the germline V gene. V lost 0 bases and J lost 9, with 14 bases in between. The CDR3 sequence is CASSVGGLTYTQYF. CDR3 DNA: TGTGCCAGCAGCGTAGGAGGGTTAACTTACACGCAGTATTTT.

The CDR3 DNA is TGCGCCAGCAGCTTGGCAGGGTATACCGGGGAGCTGTTTTTT. Its translation: CASSLAGYTGELFF. The chain uses TRBV5-1 and TRBJ2-2, with D possibly matching TRBD1 (5 bases). The germline V and J ends were trimmed by 0 bases and 5 bases, with 8 bases remaining between them. The length of the CDR3 is 14 residues. CDR1 is SGHRS and CDR2 is YFSETQ in the germline V gene.

The rearrangement uses TRBV5-1 and TRBJ2-7, with D perhaps being TRBD1 or TRBD2 (5 bases each). CDR1 is SGHRS and CDR2 is YFSETQ in the germline V gene. The CDR3 runs 15 residues. Trimming shortened V by 4 bases and J by 4 bases, and 18 bases separated the two germline ends. CDR3 bases: TGCGCCAGCAGCACTGCCGGGACGGAGGAATACGAGCAGTACTTC. It codes for CASSTAGTEEYEQYF.

V is TRBV5-6 and J is TRBJ2-1; weak D call: TRBD2 (6 bases). The CDR3 consists of 16 residues. Germline V gives CDR1 SGHDT, CDR2 YYEEEE. Trimming stripped 5 bases from V and 4 bases from J, with 19 bases between. The CDR3 spells CASRRGASVQYNEQFF. As DNA, the CDR3 is TGTGCCAGCAGGCGGGGAGCTTCTGTTCAGTACAATGAGCAGTTCTTC. The full variable domain, with the rest looked up from reference TRBV5-6 and TRBJ2-1, is DAGVTQSPTHLIKTRGQQVTLRCSPKSGHDTVSWYQQALGQGPQFIFQYYEEEERQRGNFPDRFSGHQFPNYSSELNVNALLLGDSALYLCASRRGASVQYNEQFFGPGTRLTVL.

This clone showed up just once. The chain employs TRBV15 and TRBJ2-5; 9 bases map to TRBD2. Germline lookup yields CDR1 LNHNV and CDR2 YYDKDF (reference sequence). V trimming: 1 base; J trimming: 1 base; junction bases outside the gene matches: 7. This CDR3 spans 17 amino acids. In nucleotides, the CDR3 is TGTGCCACCAGCAGAGCTCGGCTAGCGGGATCCCAAGAGACCCAGTACTTC. Its protein product is CATSRARLAGSQETQYF.

This chain joins TRBV28 and TRBJ1-5; TRBD1 matches at 9 bases. There are 18 residues in the CDR3. The germline V gene has CDR1 MDHEN and CDR2 SYDVKM. V lost 5 bases to trimming and J lost 0 bases; unmatched junction nucleotides: 11. Here the CDR3 DNA reads TGTGCCAGCAGTCCGTCTACAGGGGGCATGAGTAGCAATCAGCCCCAGCATTTT. Translated: CASSPSTGGMSSNQPQHF.

The rearrangement uses TRBV11-1 and TRBJ2-7, with D tentatively TRBD1 (5 bases). This CDR3 has 14 amino acids. The V gene's germline CDR1 is SGHAT and CDR2 FQDESV (reference sequence). The V gene lost 5 bases and the J gene lost 1 base, with 12 bases spanning the gap. For the CDR3, the DNA is TGTGCCAGCAGCCGCTCGACAGCTTCCTACGAGCAGTACTTC. Amino acids: CASSRSTASYEQYF.

The chain combines TRBV27 with TRBJ1-2; no clear D gene. Germline CDR1 reads MNHEY; CDR2 reads SMNVEV (reference sequence). V was clipped by 7 bases and J by 7 bases, with 19 bases between them. CDR3 length: 14 residues. This chain's CDR3 is CASTGFGSRAGYTF. Written as DNA, the CDR3 is TGTGCCAGCACCGGATTCGGGAGTAGAGCTGGCTACACCTTC.

The chain employs TRBV28 and TRBJ2-6; tentative D call: TRBD1 (6 bases). The length of the CDR3 is 16 residues. V shed 9 bases and J shed 2 bases, with 17 bases lying between them. Germline CDR1 reads MDHEN; CDR2 reads SYDVKM. This CDR3 is CASLRQGWAGANVLTF. CDR3 in DNA: TGTGCCAGTTTGCGTCAGGGGTGGGCTGGGGCCAACGTCCTGACTTTC.

This sequence joins TRBV12-5 and TRBJ2-1; D ambiguous. This CDR3 is 16 amino acids long. In germline, CDR1 is LGHNT, CDR2 FRNRAP. With 4 bases removed from V and 0 bases from J, the gap between germline ends came to 13 bases. CDR3 in DNA: TGTGCTAGTGGTTCTCGCTCTCCGAGCTCCTACAATGAGCAGTTCTTC. Its translation: CASGSRSPSSYNEQFF. Using reference TRBV12-5 and TRBJ2-1 for the parts outside the CDR3, the full variable domain is DARVTQTPRHKVTEMGQEVTMRCQPILGHNTVFWYRQTMMQGLELLAYFRNRAPLDDSGMPKDRFSAEMPDATLATLKIQPSEPRDSAVYFCASGSRSPSSYNEQFFGPGTRLTVL.

The chain couples TRBV5-6 to TRBJ2-5; D may be TRBD1 (7 bases). The CDR3 is made up of 14 amino acids. Trimming removed 3 bases at V and 5 bases at J, with 14 bases between. Germline V lookup: CDR1 SGHDT, CDR2 YYEEEE. CDR3 in DNA: TGTGCCAGCAGCTCGGGGGCAGGGGGTGAGACCCAGTACTTC. Its translation: CASSSGAGGETQYF.

About this clone itself: Other DNA sequences in the sample encode the same CDR3. The chain couples TRBV19 to TRBJ1-2; TRBD1 might be the D (5 bases). The CDR3 runs 14 residues. V was clipped by 4 bases and J by 3 bases, with 12 bases between them. Per the germline V gene, CDR1 is LNHDA and CDR2 is SQIVND (reference sequence). The CDR3 here is CASSRDQGDYGYTF. The CDR3 DNA follows: TGTGCCAGTAGTAGAGACCAGGGTGACTATGGCTACACCTTC.

The rearrangement uses TRBV6-5 and TRBJ1-6; D not resolved. CDR1 is MNHEY, CDR2 SVGAGI, per germline. The CDR3 sequence is 15 residues long. V dropped 0 bases and J dropped 5 bases, with 8 bases sitting between them. The DNA for the CDR3 is TGTGCCAGCAGTTACTCGACAAGGAATAATTCACCCCTCCACTTT. It encodes CASSYSTRNNSPLHF.

V usage is TRBV5-8 and J usage is TRBJ2-5; D unclear. CDR3 length: 11 residues. Germline CDR1 is SGHTS and CDR2 is YDEGEE. With 4 bases removed from V and 3 bases from J, the gap between germline ends came to 4 bases. The CDR3 nucleotides are TGTGCCAGCAGCCCTAAAGAGACCCAGTACTTC. This sequence encodes CASSPKETQYF. Filled out from reference TRBV5-8 and TRBJ2-5, the complete variable domain reads EAGVTQSPTHLIKTRGQQATLRCSPISGHTSVYWYQQALGLGLQFLLWYDEGEERNRGNFPPRFSGRQFPNYSSELNVNALELEDSALYLCASSPKETQYFGPGTRLLVL.